Following are 3 T cell receptor beta chains from one sample sequenced in a study of cytomegalovirus exposure and HLA in healthy donors. The PCR made use of 60 Vbeta and 13 Jbeta primers. Assay used: immunoSEQ multiplex PCR; TCRdb lists only in-frame clones, some missing. The sample has more than 45,000 clones, roughly 80% seen once; the top ten hold 2.5% to 3%. The sequenced material came from PBMCs. The receptors derive from a woman aged 40 to 50 in good health and CMV-seropositive.

V and J are TRBV30 and TRBJ1-5, with no clear D. CDR1 GTSNPN and CDR2 SVGIG come from the germline V gene (reference sequence). V dropped 0 bases and J dropped 6 bases, with 12 bases sitting between them. The CDR3 contains 14 residues. CDR3 residues: CAWSVAFGPQPQHF. CDR3 sequence (DNA): TGTGCCTGGAGTGTGGCCTTTGGGCCTCAGCCCCAGCATTTT.

This chain uses TRBV30 with TRBJ1-2; D not certain. Per germline, CDR1 GTSNPN and CDR2 SVGIG (reference sequence). The V gene lost 2 bases and the J gene lost 0 bases, with 7 bases spanning the gap. There are 13 residues in the CDR3. This chain's CDR3 is CAWSPNTNYGYTF. The CDR3 DNA reads TGTGCCTGGAGTCCAAACACTAACTATGGCTACACCTTC.

A few counts support this clone. V usage is TRBV6-1 and J usage is TRBJ2-3; TRBD1 is a possible D gene (6 bases). V was trimmed by 0 bases and J by 2 bases, leaving 9 bases between them. Germline CDR1 MNHNS, CDR2 SASEGT. This CDR3 contains 15 residues. CDR3 DNA: TGTGCCAGCAGTGAAGCGCACAGGGTCACAGATACGCAGTATTTT. It specifies CASSEAHRVTDTQYF.